The 23 T cell receptor beta chains listed next were all sequenced from one sample in a study of T cells in Graves' hyperthyroidism and ophthalmopathy. The TCR beta CDR3 regions underwent amplification using RNA transcripts as the source. Initially, a first-round RT-PCR of the TCR CDR3 employed the HTBI primer set. TCRdb called the multiplex PCR reads again in MiXCR, with one record for every CDR3 protein. The sample holds about 510,000 distinct CDR3 sequences; approximately 15% are singletons and the top ten take around 14%. Sequencing used blood. These receptors were collected from a woman in her thirties or forties with Graves' hyperthyroidism.

This clonotype was found many times. The V call is TRBV28, the J call TRBJ2-3; possible D gene TRBD2, 6 bases. The V gene lost 1 base and the J gene lost 0 bases, with 17 bases spanning the gap. The germline gives CDR1 MDHEN, CDR2 SYDVKM. This CDR3 has 18 amino acids. For the CDR3, the DNA is TGTGCCAGCAGTTTATCGGGCGGGATTCCCCTTAGCACAGATACGCAGTATTTT. The encoded protein is CASSLSGGIPLSTDTQYF.

This clonotype turned up a few times. The J gene is TRBJ1-5, the V gene TRBV6-1; D gene unclear. In germline, CDR1 is MNHNS, CDR2 SASEGT. The CDR3 covers 13 residues. V lost 0 bases and J 6 bases, leaving 6 bases between the germline ends. The CDR3 is CASSEARPQPQHF. The CDR3 nucleotides are TGTGCCAGCAGTGAAGCGCGGCCTCAGCCCCAGCATTTT.

Ten or more counts support this clonotype. This chain connects TRBV24-1 to TRBJ1-1; 9 nucleotides align to TRBD1. The CDR3 has 13 amino acids. Trimming took 12 bases from V and 6 from J; bases not matched to a gene: 10. CDR1 and CDR2 from the germline V gene are KGHDR and SFDVKD. CDR3 in amino acids: CAAQDRGSAEAFF. CDR3 DNA sequence: TGTGCCGCCCAGGACAGGGGAAGTGCTGAAGCTTTCTTT.

This clonotype came up many times. This chain uses TRBV12-3 or TRBV12-4 with TRBJ2-2; 7 nucleotides match TRBD1. Germline trimming cut 0 bases from V and 5 bases from J; bases unmatched to any gene: 3. This CDR3 has 15 amino acids. The CDR3: CASSLAGQLTGELFF. CDR3 nucleotides: TGTGCCAGCAGTTTAGCGGGACAGCTAACCGGGGAGCTGTTTTTT.

The sample holds a few counts of this clonotype. The chain uses TRBV10-3 and TRBJ2-1, with TRBD2 identical over 12 bases. The CDR3 contains 15 residues. Germline V CDR1 and CDR2: ENHRY, SYGVKD. J gave up 1 base and V 7 bases, and 2 bases lay outside the gene matches. The CDR3 sequence is CAITSGRDSYNEQFF. Here the CDR3 DNA reads TGTGCCATCACTAGCGGGAGGGATTCCTACAATGAGCAGTTCTTC.

The V gene is TRBV7-8, the J gene TRBJ2-2, with 9 bases fitting TRBD1. The CDR3 is made up of 16 amino acids. Germline V lookup: CDR1 SGHVS, CDR2 FQNEAQ. Trimming at V came to 5 bases and at J to 5 bases, leaving 9 bases not matched to a gene. The CDR3 DNA reads TGTGCCAGCAGCAGATTCCGGGACAGGGTTACCGGGGAGCTGTTTTTT. Translation: CASSRFRDRVTGELFF.

The sample holds many counts of this clonotype. This sequence joins TRBV28 and TRBJ1-2; D uncertain. This CDR3 is built from 10 residues. V was cut by 10 bases and J by 9 bases, with 12 bases left in between. Germline lookup yields CDR1 MDHEN and CDR2 SYDVKM. In DNA form, the CDR3 reads TGTGCCATTCAGCGGGAGAGCTACACCTTC. Its protein is CAIQRESYTF.

This clonotype has ten or more counts. V and J are TRBV12-3 or TRBV12-4 and TRBJ1-1; D ambiguous. The CDR3 length is 15 residues. V lost 1 base to trimming and J lost 0 bases, with 9 bases between them. The CDR3 protein is CASSLEGFLNTEAFF. The CDR3 DNA sequence: TGTGCCAGCAGTTTAGAAGGATTCCTGAACACTGAAGCTTTCTTT.

V and J are TRBV27 and TRBJ1-2; no firm D call. CDR1 MNHEY and CDR2 SMNVEV come from the germline V gene (reference sequence). This CDR3 spans 13 amino acids. V was trimmed by 2 bases and J by 3 bases, leaving 7 bases between them. CDR3: CASSLDGYYGYTF. The CDR3 DNA follows: TGTGCCAGCAGTTTAGACGGATACTATGGCTACACCTTC.

Many counts were recorded for this clonotype. This chain joins TRBV5-1 and TRBJ1-6, with D possibly TRBD1 on 6 matching bases. The ends were cut back, 2 bases at V and 6 bases at J, with 15 bases in the middle. Germline loops: CDR1 SGHRS, CDR2 YFSETQ. The CDR3 is 16 amino acids. The CDR3 nucleotides read TGCGCCAGCAGCTTCGATGCGGGGGCGGGTAATTCACCCCTCCACTTT. The encoded protein is CASSFDAGAGNSPLHF.

This sequence joins TRBV30 and TRBJ1-6; a possible D gene is TRBD1 (5 bases). The CDR3 is made up of 17 amino acids. The ends were cut back, 1 base at V and 6 bases at J, with 19 bases in the middle. CDR1 and CDR2 from the germline V gene are GTSNPN and SVGIG (reference sequence). CDR3 amino acids: CAWSAQKLRGFNSPLHF. The CDR3 DNA sequence: TGTGCCTGGAGTGCACAGAAGCTTAGGGGATTTAATTCACCCCTCCACTTT.

This clonotype was detected ten times or more. The chain recombines TRBV28 with TRBJ1-2; D is ambiguous. This CDR3 contains 11 residues. Germline-derived CDR1 and CDR2 are MDHEN and SYDVKM. V was cut by 4 bases and J by 8 bases, with 8 bases left in between. CDR3 DNA sequence: TGTGCCAGCAGTTCTGATCTGGGCTACACCTTC. This gives the protein CASSSDLGYTF.

Only a few counts were recorded for this clonotype. The rearrangement uses TRBV3-1 and TRBJ1-1, with D unresolved. Trimming took 2 bases from V and 0 from J, leaving 7 bases between them. The V gene's germline CDR1 is LGHDT and CDR2 YNNKEL (reference sequence). This CDR3 comprises 14 residues. The CDR3 reads CASSQNSLNTEAFF. The CDR3 DNA is TGTGCCAGCAGCCAAAACAGCCTGAACACTGAAGCTTTCTTT.

The table lists this clonotype with a few counts. This chain links TRBV6-1 with TRBJ2-7, with D perhaps assigned TRBD1 or TRBD2 (5 bases each). V gave up 7 bases and J gave up 7 bases, with 23 bases separating them. The CDR3 runs to 15 residues. CDR1 is MNHNS and CDR2 is SASEGT in the germline V gene. The CDR3 protein is CASTLKPGLLGEQYF. The CDR3 coding sequence is TGTGCCAGCACCCTTAAACCGGGGCTTCTGGGGGAGCAGTACTTC.

V and J are TRBV10-3 and TRBJ1-2; D is ambiguous. V shed 4 bases and J shed 3 bases, with 9 bases lying between them. Per germline, CDR1 ENHRY and CDR2 SYGVKD. The CDR3 extends over 13 amino acids. The CDR3 protein is CAISAESDYGYTF. In DNA form, the CDR3 reads TGTGCCATCAGTGCGGAGTCGGACTATGGCTACACCTTC.

This chain uses TRBV20-1 with TRBJ2-5; possible D gene TRBD2, 7 bases. V was trimmed by 2 bases and J by 9 bases, leaving 22 bases between them. The germline V gene encodes CDR1 DFQATT and CDR2 SNEGSKA (reference sequence). The CDR3 spans 15 residues. The CDR3 nucleotides read TGCAGTGCTAGATCTCGGGGGGCTAGCCCCTTTGCCCAGTACTTC. Its translation: CSARSRGASPFAQYF.

This clonotype was counted at least ten times. The rearrangement joins TRBV12-3 or TRBV12-4 to TRBJ1-1, with D maybe TRBD1 (5 bases). This CDR3 has 14 amino acids. Trimming removed 3 bases at V and 3 bases at J, with 11 bases between. In nucleotides, the CDR3 is TGTGCCAGCAGTTTGGAGGGGCTGGACACTGAAGCTTTCTTT. The encoded protein is CASSLEGLDTEAFF.

V gene TRBV7-9 combines with J gene TRBJ2-3, with a possible D match to TRBD2 (6 bases). The CDR3 length is 15 residues. CDR1 and CDR2 from the germline V gene are SEHNR and FQNEAQ (reference sequence). The ends were cut back, 5 bases at V and 1 base at J, with 13 bases in the middle. CDR3 in amino acids: CASSEFSGGTDTQYF. The DNA of the CDR3 is TGTGCCAGCAGCGAATTTAGCGGCGGCACAGATACGCAGTATTTT.

This clonotype was seen only a few times. The CDR3 nucleotides are TGTGCCAGCAGCAATAGCGGGAGGGCCTCTCAAATTGAGCAGTTCTTC. It encodes CASSNSGRASQIEQFF. V is TRBV9 and J is TRBJ2-1, with 11 bases lining up with TRBD2. This CDR3 region has 16 residues. Germline V gene sequence: CDR1 SGDLS, CDR2 YYNGEE. V dropped 4 bases and J dropped 9; count of bases not matched to a gene: 12.

The rearrangement joins TRBV28 to TRBJ2-6; possibly TRBD1 for D (6 bases). The CDR3 extends over 17 amino acids. The V gene's germline CDR1 is MDHEN and CDR2 SYDVKM. V was pared by 6 bases and J by 3 bases, with 18 bases between. Here the CDR3 reads CASRSRWGTSGANVLTF. The DNA for the CDR3 is TGTGCCAGCAGATCCCGGTGGGGGACAAGTGGGGCCAACGTCCTGACTTTC.

The rearrangement uses TRBV12-3 or TRBV12-4 and TRBJ2-3; TRBD2 matches at 7 bases. This CDR3 is 15 amino acids long. Unmatched junction bases numbered 9, after V lost 6 bases and J lost 3 bases. Here the CDR3 DNA reads TGTGCCAGCAGGCTCAGCGCGGGGGTTACAGATACGCAGTATTTT. Protein: CASRLSAGVTDTQYF.

This clonotype was seen many times. The chain recombines TRBV7-2 with TRBJ2-1; maybe TRBD2 (5 bases). From germline, CDR1 is SGHTA and CDR2 FQGNSA. The V and J ends lost 0 bases and 5 bases respectively, with 8 bases between them. The CDR3 loop spans 14 amino acids. In DNA, the CDR3 is TGTGCCAGCAGCTTAGCGAGGGCGAACAATGAGCAGTTCTTC. Its translation: CASSLARANNEQFF.

A few counts support this clonotype. The chain couples TRBV9 to TRBJ2-7; TRBD1 is a possible D gene (5 bases). This CDR3 is 16 amino acids long. Germline V lookup: CDR1 SGDLS, CDR2 YYNGEE. V was cut by 4 bases and J by 7 bases, with 24 bases left in between. The CDR3 DNA follows: TGTGCCAGCAGCCCCAAAGACAGACGGTATCAAGGGGAGCAGTACTTC. It encodes CASSPKDRRYQGEQYF.